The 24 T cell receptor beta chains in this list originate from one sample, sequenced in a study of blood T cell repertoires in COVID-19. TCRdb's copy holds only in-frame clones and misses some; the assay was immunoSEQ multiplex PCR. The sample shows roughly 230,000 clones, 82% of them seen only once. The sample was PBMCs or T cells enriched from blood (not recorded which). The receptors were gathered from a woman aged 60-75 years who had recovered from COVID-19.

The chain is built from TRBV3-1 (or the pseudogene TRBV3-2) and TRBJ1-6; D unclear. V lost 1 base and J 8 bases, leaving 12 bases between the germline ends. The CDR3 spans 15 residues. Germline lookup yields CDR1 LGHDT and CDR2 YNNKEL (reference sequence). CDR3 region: CASSQGVAPDSPLHF. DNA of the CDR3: TGTGCCAGCAGCCAAGGGGTAGCTCCGGATTCACCCCTCCACTTT.

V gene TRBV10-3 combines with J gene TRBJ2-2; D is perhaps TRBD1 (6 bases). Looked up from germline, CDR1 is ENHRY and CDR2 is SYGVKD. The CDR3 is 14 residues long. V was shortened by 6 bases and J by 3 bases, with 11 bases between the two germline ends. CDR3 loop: CAIRGADDTGELFF. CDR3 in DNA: TGTGCCATCAGGGGGGCCGATGACACCGGGGAGCTGTTTTTT.

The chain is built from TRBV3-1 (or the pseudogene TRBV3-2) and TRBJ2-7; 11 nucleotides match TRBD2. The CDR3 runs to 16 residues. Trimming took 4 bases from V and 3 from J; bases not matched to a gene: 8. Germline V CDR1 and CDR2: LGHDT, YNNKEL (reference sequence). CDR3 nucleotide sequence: TGTGCCAGCAGCCTATCCGGGACTAGCGGCCTCTACGAGCAGTACTTC. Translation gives CASSLSGTSGLYEQYF.

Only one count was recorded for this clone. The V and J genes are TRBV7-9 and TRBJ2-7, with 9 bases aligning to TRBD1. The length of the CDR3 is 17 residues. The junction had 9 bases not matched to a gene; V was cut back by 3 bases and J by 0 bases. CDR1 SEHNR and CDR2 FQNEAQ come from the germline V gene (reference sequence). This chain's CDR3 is CASSFPRDRASSYEQYF. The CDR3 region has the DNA TGTGCCAGCAGCTTTCCCCGGGACAGGGCTTCCTCCTACGAGCAGTACTTC. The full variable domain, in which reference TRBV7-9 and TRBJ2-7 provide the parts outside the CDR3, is DTGVSQNPRHKITKRGQNVTFRCDPISEHNRLYWYRQTLGQGPEFLTYFQNEAQLEKSRLLSDRFSAERPKGSFSTLEIQRTEQGDSAMYLCASSFPRDRASSYEQYFGPGTRLTVT.

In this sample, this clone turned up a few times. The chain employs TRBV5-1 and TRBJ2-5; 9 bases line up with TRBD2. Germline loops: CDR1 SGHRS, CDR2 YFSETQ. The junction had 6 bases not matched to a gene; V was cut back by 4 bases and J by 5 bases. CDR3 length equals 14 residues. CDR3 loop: CASSSGLAMETQYF. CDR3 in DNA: TGCGCCAGCAGCAGCGGACTAGCGATGGAGACCCAGTACTTC.

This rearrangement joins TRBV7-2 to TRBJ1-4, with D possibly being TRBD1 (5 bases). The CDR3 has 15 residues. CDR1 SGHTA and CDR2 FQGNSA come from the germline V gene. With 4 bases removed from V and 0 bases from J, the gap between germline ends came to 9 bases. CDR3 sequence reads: CASSSQGSTNEKLFF. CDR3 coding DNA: TGTGCCAGCAGCTCGCAGGGATCAACTAATGAAAAACTGTTTTTT.

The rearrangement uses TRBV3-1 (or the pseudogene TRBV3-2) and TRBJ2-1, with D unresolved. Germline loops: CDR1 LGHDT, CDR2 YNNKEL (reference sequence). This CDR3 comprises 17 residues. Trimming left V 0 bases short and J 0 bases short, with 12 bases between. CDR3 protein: CASSQEDVTNSYNEQFF. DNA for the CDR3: TGTGCCAGCAGCCAAGAAGATGTGACAAACTCCTACAATGAGCAGTTCTTC.

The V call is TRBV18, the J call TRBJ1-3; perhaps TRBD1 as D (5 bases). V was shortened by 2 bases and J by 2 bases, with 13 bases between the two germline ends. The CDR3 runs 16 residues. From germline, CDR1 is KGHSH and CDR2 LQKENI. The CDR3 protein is CASSPGAGGAGNTIYF. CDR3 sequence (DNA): TGTGCCAGCTCACCAGGCGCGGGGGGAGCTGGAAACACCATATATTTT.

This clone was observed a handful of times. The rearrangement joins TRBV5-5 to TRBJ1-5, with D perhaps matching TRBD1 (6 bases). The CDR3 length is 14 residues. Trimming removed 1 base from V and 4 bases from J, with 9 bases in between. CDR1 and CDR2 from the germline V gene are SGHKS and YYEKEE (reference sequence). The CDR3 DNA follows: TGTGCCAGCAGCTTGAGGACAGAGAATCAGCCCCAGCATTTT. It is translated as CASSLRTENQPQHF.

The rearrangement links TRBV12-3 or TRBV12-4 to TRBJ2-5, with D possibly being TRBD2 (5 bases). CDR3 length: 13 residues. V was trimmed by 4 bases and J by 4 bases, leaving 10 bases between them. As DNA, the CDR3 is TGTGCCAGCAGTTCGGCCGGAGGAGAGACCCAGTACTTC. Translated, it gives CASSSAGGETQYF.

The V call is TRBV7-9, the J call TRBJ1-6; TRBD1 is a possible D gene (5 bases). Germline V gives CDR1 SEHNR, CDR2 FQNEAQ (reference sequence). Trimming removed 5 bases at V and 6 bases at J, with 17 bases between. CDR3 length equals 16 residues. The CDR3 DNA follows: TGTGCCAGCAGCCCAAGGGGAGGGCTGGGTAATTCACCCCTCCACTTT. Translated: CASSPRGGLGNSPLHF.

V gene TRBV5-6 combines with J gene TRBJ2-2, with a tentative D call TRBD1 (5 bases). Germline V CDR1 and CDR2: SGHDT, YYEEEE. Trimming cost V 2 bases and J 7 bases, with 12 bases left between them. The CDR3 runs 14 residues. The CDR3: CASSFFSGIGELFF. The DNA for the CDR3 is TGTGCCAGCAGCTTTTTTTCAGGGATCGGGGAGCTGTTTTTT.

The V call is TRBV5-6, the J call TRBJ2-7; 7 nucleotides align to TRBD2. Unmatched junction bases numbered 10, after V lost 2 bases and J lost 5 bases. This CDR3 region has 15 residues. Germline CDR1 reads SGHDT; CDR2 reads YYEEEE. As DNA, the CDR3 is TGTGCCAGCAGCTTAGTAAGCGGGGCTGGAGACGAGCAGTACTTC. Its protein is CASSLVSGAGDEQYF.

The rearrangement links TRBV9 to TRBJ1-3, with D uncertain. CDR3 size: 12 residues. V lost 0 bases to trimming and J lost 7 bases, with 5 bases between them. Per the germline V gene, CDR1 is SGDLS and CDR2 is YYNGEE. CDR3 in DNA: TGTGCCAGCAGCGTAGATGAGAACACCATATATTTT. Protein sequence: CASSVDENTIYF.

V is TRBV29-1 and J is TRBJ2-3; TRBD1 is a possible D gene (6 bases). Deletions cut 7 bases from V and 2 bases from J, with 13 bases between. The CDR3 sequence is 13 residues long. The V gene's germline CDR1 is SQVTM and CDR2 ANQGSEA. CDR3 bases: TGCAGCGCCGTGGACAGACTCACAGATACGCAGTATTTT. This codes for CSAVDRLTDTQYF.

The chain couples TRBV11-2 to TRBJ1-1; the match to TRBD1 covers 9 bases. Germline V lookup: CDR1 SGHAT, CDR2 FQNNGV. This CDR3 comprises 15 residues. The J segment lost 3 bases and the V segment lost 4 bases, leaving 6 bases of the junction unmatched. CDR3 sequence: CASSSSGQGYTEAFF. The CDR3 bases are TGTGCCAGCAGCTCTTCGGGACAGGGATACACTGAAGCTTTCTTT.

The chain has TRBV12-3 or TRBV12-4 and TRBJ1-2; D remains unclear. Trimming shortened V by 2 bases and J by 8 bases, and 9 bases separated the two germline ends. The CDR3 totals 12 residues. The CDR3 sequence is CASSLLREGYTF. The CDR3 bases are TGTGCCAGCAGTTTACTCCGAGAAGGCTACACCTTC.

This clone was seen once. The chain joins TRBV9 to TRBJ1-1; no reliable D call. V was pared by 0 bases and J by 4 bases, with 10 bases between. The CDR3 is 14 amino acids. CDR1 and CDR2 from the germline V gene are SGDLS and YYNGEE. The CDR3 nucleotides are TGTGCCAGCAGCGTAGATCTTTTTGTCACTGAAGCTTTCTTT. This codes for CASSVDLFVTEAFF.

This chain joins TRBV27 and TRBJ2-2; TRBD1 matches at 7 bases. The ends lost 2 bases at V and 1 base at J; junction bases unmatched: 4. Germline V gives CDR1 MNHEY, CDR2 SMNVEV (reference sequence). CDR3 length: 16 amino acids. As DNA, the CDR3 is TGTGCCAGCAGTTTACTAGACAGGGTGAACACCGGGGAGCTGTTTTTT. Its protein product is CASSLLDRVNTGELFF.

CDR3 sequence (DNA): TGTGCCAGCAGCATTAGCGGGGTCGGCACAGATACGCAGTATTTT. Protein product: CASSISGVGTDTQYF. The rearrangement links TRBV7-9 to TRBJ2-3; the match to TRBD2 covers 8 bases. Germline V gene lookup returns CDR1 SEHNR and CDR2 FQNEAQ (reference sequence). The CDR3 spans 15 residues. The J segment lost 1 base and the V segment lost 5 bases, leaving 5 bases of the junction unmatched.

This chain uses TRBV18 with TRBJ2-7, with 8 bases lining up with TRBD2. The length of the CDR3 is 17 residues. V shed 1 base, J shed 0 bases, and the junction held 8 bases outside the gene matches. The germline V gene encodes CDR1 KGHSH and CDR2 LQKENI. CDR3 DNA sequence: TGTGCCAGCTCACCACTCGTCAGTAGCGGGACCTCCTACGAGCAGTACTTC. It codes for CASSPLVSSGTSYEQYF.

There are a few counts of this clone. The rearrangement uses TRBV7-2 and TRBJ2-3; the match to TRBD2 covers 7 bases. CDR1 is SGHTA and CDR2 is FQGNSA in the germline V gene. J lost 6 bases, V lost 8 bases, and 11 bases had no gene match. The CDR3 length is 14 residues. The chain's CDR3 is CASDPGLWGDTQYF. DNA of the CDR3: TGTGCCAGCGATCCGGGACTATGGGGTGATACGCAGTATTTT. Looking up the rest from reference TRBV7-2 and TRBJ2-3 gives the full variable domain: GAGVSQSPSNKVTEKGKDVELRCDPISGHTALYWYRQSLGQGLEFLIYFQGNSAPDKSGLPSDRFSAERTGGSVSTLTIQRTQQEDSAVYLCASDPGLWGDTQYFGPGTRLTVL.

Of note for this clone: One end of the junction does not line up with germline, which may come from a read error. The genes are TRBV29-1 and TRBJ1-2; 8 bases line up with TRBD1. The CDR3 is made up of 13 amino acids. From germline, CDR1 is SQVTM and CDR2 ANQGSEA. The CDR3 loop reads CSVEGQGSYGYTF. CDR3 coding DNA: TGCAGCGTAGAAGGACAGGGATCATATGGCTACACCTTC.

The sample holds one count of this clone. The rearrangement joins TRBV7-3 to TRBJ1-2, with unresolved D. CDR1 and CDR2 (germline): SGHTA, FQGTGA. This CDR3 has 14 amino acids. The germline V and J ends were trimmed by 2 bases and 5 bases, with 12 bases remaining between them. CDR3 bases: TGTGCCAGCAGCTTAGGGCAGCAAAGTTATGGCTACACCTTC. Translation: CASSLGQQSYGYTF.